This T cell receptor (beta chain) was sequenced for a study of breast tumors, draining lymph nodes, adjacent tissues. Study-wide points: Compared with lymph nodes, tumors were less diverse; compared with nontumor tissue, more. Tumor and nontumor repertoires were significantly more similar in luminal-like than in basal-like breast cancer.

Germline V gene sequence: CDR1 SGHNT, CDR2 YYREEE (reference sequence). The CDR3 is 13 residues long. V shed 0 bases and J shed 3 bases, with 6 bases lying between them. This clonotype has at least ten counts. Its antigen is as yet unknown. Each CDR3 protein is one row after TCRdb ran MiXCR on the multiplex PCR reads. Found here are some 97,000 distinct CDR3 sequences, about 20% of them singletons; the top ten hold less than 1.5%. Samples came from axillary lymph nodes draining the breast cancer. This sequence joins TRBV5-4 and TRBJ2-5; D not certain. The sample taken for sequencing was axillary lymph node tissue. This receptor was taken from a female donor with breast cancer. Some clones in this sample may be carry-over from other donors' samples. In DNA, the CDR3 is TGTGCCAGCAGCTTGGTTCAAAAAGAGACCCAGTACTTC. Translation: CASSLVQKETQYF.